Listed here is a single T cell receptor beta chain. Antigen specificity is unknown. Trimming removed 6 bases from V and 1 base from J; junction bases left unmatched: 5. The germline gives CDR1 SGHVS, CDR2 FQNEAQ. CDR3 length: 15 amino acids. This record belongs to a study of identifying expanded T cells in peripheral blood. Notes on the study in general: Over two and four weeks, about 16 and 19 clones changed, versus around 1.2 between replicates. Clone count variance between roughly two-week samples rose with total template count.

Using immunoSEQ multiplex PCR, the repertoire was profiled, and TCRdb retains in-frame clones only, with some absent. Counted here are about 100,000 clones, 87% occurring once; the ten biggest clones make up about a sixth. Healthy donors had no documented immune events, such as infections, while sampled. Sequences were obtained from blood. The sequence derives from a person aged 18 to 70 in good health. The V gene is TRBV7-8, the J gene TRBJ2-1; 8 bases line up with TRBD1. The CDR3 spells CASRAGGRSYNEQFF. CDR3 DNA: TGTGCCAGCAGGGCAGGGGGCCGGTCCTACAATGAGCAGTTCTTC.